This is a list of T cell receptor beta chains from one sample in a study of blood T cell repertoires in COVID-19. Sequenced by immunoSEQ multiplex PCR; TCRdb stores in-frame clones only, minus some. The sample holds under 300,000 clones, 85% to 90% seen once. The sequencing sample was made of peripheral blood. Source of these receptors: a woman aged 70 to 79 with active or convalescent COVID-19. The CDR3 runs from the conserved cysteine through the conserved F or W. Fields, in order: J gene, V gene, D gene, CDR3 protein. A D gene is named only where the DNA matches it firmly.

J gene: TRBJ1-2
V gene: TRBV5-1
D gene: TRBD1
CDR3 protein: CASSGGTGTNYGYTF

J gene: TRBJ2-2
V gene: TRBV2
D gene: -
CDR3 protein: CASSAGPAGELFF

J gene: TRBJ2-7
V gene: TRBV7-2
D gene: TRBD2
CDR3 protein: CASSQAGVNSYEQYF

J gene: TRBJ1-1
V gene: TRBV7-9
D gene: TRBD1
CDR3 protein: CASSPGQGVNTEAFF

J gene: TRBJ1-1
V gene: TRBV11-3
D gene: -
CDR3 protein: CASSLGGSRNTEAFF

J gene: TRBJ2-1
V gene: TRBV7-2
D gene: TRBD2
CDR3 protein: CASSQTSGSYNEQFF

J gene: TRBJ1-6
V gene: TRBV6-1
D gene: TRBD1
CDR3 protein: CASSYGQANSPLHF

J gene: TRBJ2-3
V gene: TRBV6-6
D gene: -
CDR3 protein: CASSGATDTQYF

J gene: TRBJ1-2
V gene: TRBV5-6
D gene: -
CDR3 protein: CASNSDVSLYGYTF

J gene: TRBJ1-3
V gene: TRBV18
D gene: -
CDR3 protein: CASSPQEQGAGNTIYF

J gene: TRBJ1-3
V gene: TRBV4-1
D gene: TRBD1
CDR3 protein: CASSRPDRDGNTIYF

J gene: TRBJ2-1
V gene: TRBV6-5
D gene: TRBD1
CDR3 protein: CASSIQGGGSYEQFF

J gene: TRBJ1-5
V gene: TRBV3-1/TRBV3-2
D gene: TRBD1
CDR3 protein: CASSQDGTGGQPQHF

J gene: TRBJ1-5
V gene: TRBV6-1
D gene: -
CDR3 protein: CASSELGGQPQHF

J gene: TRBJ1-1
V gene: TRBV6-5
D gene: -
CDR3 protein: CASSYLGNTEAFF

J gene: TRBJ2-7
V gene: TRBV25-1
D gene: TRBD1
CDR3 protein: CASSETGTVSYEQYF

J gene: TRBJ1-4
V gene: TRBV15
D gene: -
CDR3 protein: CATSRDPTGEKLFF

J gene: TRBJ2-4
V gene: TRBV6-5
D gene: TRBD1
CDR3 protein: CASSPGGETKNIQYF

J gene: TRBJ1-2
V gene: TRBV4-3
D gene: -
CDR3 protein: CASSQDIQGNYGYTF

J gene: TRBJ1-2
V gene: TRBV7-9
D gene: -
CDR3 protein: CASSVRQDFYTF

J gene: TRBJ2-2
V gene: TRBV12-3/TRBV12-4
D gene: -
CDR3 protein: CASSAGGELFF

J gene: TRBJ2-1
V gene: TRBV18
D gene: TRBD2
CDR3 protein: CASSPPVGLAGANEQFF

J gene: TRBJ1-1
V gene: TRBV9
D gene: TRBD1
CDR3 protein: CASSVGGQGEAFF

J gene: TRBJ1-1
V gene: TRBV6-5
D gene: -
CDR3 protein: CASKGQANTEAFF

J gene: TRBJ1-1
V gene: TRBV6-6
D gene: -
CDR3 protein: CASSYSNRAATEAFF

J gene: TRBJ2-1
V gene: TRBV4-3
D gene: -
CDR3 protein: CASSHLADEQFF

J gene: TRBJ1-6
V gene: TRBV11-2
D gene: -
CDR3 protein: CASSPAGELGSPLHF

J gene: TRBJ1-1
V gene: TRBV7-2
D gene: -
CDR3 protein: CASGPGHPNTEAFF

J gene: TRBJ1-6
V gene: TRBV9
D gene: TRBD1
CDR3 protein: CASSAGTGIMSPLHF

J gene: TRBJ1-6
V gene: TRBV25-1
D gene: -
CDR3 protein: CASSPTGSGSPLHF

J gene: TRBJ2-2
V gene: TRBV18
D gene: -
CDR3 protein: CASSLVSARVATGELFF

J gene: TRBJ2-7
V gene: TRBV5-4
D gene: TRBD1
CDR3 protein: CASSLGGQGSYEQYF

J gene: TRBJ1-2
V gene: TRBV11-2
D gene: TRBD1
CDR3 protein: CASSLEQGSYDGYTF

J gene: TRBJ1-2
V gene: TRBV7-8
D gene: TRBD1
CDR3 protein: CASSSPDREIDGYTF

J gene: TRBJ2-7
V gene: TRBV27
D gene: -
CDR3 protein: CASRQDSRPYEQYF